The next 26 T cell receptor beta chains were all read from a single sample in a study of CD8 T cells in ankylosing spondylitis. TCRdb used MiXCR to reprocess the 5' RACE reads, holding one entry per CDR3 protein. The data show hundreds of thousands of distinct CDR3 sequences, 8% to 9.5% seen once. Sequenced sample: blood, either unsorted or a sorted T cell fraction (not recorded which). These receptors were obtained from a male donor with ankylosing spondylitis or in good health (not recorded which).

V is TRBV20-1 and J is TRBJ2-5; D remains ambiguous. CDR1 and CDR2 from the germline V gene are DFQATT and SNEGSKA (reference sequence). This CDR3 comprises 12 residues. V lost 4 bases and J 4 bases, leaving 10 bases between the germline ends. CDR3 residues: CSAMRVGETQYF. The CDR3 region has the DNA TGCAGTGCTATGCGAGTGGGAGAGACCCAGTACTTC.

This clonotype was recorded many times. V gene TRBV28 combines with J gene TRBJ1-4; D unclear. The CDR3 totals 14 residues. Deletions cut 7 bases from V and 0 bases from J, with 9 bases between. Germline CDR1 is MDHEN and CDR2 is SYDVKM. As DNA, the CDR3 is TGTGCCAGCAAACTGCCCTCAACTAATGAAAAACTGTTTTTT. Translation: CASKLPSTNEKLFF.

This clonotype appeared a few times. The chain has TRBV6-4 and TRBJ2-3, with 12 bases matching TRBD2. CDR1 is MRHNA and CDR2 is SNTAGT in the germline V gene. V dropped 11 bases and J dropped 0; count of bases not matched to a gene: 18. This CDR3 has 19 residues. DNA for the CDR3: TGTGCCTTCACCACCGCTGGCCTAGCGGGGGGGCCTAGCACAGATACGCAGTATTTT. Protein: CAFTTAGLAGGPSTDTQYF.

This clonotype was detected ten times or more. The genes are TRBV6-1 and TRBJ1-5, with D perhaps TRBD1 (5 bases). Per germline, CDR1 MNHNS and CDR2 SASEGT. The CDR3 length is 15 residues. Trimming stripped 6 bases from V and 0 bases from J, with 12 bases between. The chain's CDR3 is CASRRQPYSNQPQHF. Here the CDR3 DNA reads TGTGCCAGCAGGAGACAGCCATATAGCAATCAGCCCCAGCATTTT.

Many counts were recorded for this clonotype. The chain's CDR3 is CASSPDWFGQYF. CDR3 nucleotides: TGTGCCAGCAGCCCCGACTGGTTCGGGCAGTACTTC. This chain connects TRBV7-2 to TRBJ2-7; D unresolved. Germline values: CDR1 SGHTA, CDR2 FQGNSA. Trimming took off 5 bases at V and 9 bases at J, with 14 bases between the two ends. This CDR3 has 12 amino acids.

This clonotype was recorded many times. The V and J genes are TRBV7-3 and TRBJ1-6; TRBD1 is a possible D gene (6 bases). Germline-derived CDR1 and CDR2 are SGHTA and FQGTGA. The V and J ends lost 1 base and 9 bases respectively, with 10 bases between them. The length of the CDR3 is 14 residues. The CDR3 reads CASSLRGRGSPLHF. The CDR3 DNA is TGTGCCAGCAGCTTAAGGGGCAGGGGTTCACCCCTCCACTTT.

This clonotype was counted many times. V is TRBV4-2 and J is TRBJ2-1, with TRBD2 matching over 14 bases. The CDR3 extends over 18 amino acids. Losses at the gene ends were 4 bases for V and 5 bases for J; bases not matched to a gene: 10. CDR1 and CDR2 (germline): LGHNA, YNFKEQ. The CDR3 DNA reads as TGTGCCAGCAGCCCGGGGACTAGCGGGAGTTCGGCCGACAATGAGCAGTTCTTC. Its protein is CASSPGTSGSSADNEQFF.

This clonotype was observed many times. This rearrangement joins TRBV2 to TRBJ2-2; 8 nucleotides line up with TRBD1. This CDR3 has 15 residues. With 7 bases clipped from V and 3 bases from J, the junction kept 7 bases outside the gene matches. From germline, CDR1 is SNHLY and CDR2 FYNNEI. CDR3: CASTQGRGHTGELFF. In DNA, the CDR3 is TGTGCCAGCACTCAAGGCAGGGGGCACACCGGGGAGCTGTTTTTT.

This clonotype was recorded at least ten times. The chain joins TRBV15 to TRBJ2-1; 7 nucleotides match TRBD2. This CDR3 contains 16 residues. Germline CDR1 reads LNHNV; CDR2 reads YYDKDF (reference sequence). V shed 1 base, J shed 9 bases, and the junction held 12 bases outside the gene matches. The CDR3 bases are TGTGCCACCAGCAGAGGAGTAGGAACGGGAGGACTTGAGCAGTTCTTC. Translated, it gives CATSRGVGTGGLEQFF. Variable domain in full (rest from reference TRBV15 and TRBJ2-1): DAMVIQNPRYQVTQFGKPVTLSCSQTLNHNVMYWYQQKSSQAPKLLFHYYDKDFNNEADTPDNFQSRRPNTSFCFLDIRSPGLGDTAMYLCATSRGVGTGGLEQFFGPGTRLTVL.

This clonotype was seen repeatedly, ten times or more. The chain has TRBV20-1 and TRBJ2-5, with 10 bases fitting TRBD2. The germline CDR1 and CDR2 sequences are DFQATT and SNEGSKA (reference sequence). Losses at the gene ends were 1 base for V and 6 bases for J; bases not matched to a gene: 8. The CDR3 is 15 residues long. As DNA, the CDR3 is TGCAGTGCTAGAGGGAGCGGGGGGGCCGACAAGACCCAGTACTTC. Translation: CSARGSGGADKTQYF.

There are many counts of this clonotype. The J gene is TRBJ2-2, the V gene TRBV5-1, with 7 bases that match TRBD2. Trimming cost V 5 bases and J 2 bases; bases outside gene matches: 9. The CDR3 extends over 16 amino acids. Germline CDR1 and CDR2: SGHRS and YFSETQ. Here the CDR3 DNA reads TGCGCCAGCAGGCCAAGCGGGACTCCTAACACCGGGGAGCTGTTTTTT. Its protein product is CASRPSGTPNTGELFF.

This clonotype was seen many times. This chain joins TRBV4-3 and TRBJ2-2; D may correspond to TRBD1 or TRBD2 (5 bases each). The CDR3 length is 16 residues. Trimming removed 2 bases at V and 6 bases at J, with 16 bases between. Germline V lookup: CDR1 LGHNA, CDR2 YSLEER. CDR3 DNA sequence: TGCGCCAGCAGCCAAACACTGGGGAGCAGGGCCGGGGAGCTGTTTTTT. It specifies CASSQTLGSRAGELFF.

This rearrangement joins TRBV29-1 to TRBJ1-2; 7 bases are shared with TRBD1. This CDR3 comprises 11 residues. The junction had 2 bases not matched to a gene; V was cut back by 0 bases and J by 10 bases. CDR1 SQVTM and CDR2 ANQGSEA come from the germline V gene. The CDR3 region has the DNA TGCAGCGTTGAAGAGGGGACAGCCTACACCTTC. The encoded protein is CSVEEGTAYTF.

This clonotype occurred many times. The CDR3 region is CASSSKRGTEAFF. The CDR3 DNA follows: TGTGCCAGCAGTTCGAAGCGGGGGACTGAAGCTTTCTTT. The V and J genes are TRBV27 and TRBJ1-1; TRBD1 is a possible D gene (5 bases). Trimming pared 4 bases from V and 5 bases from J, leaving 11 bases between. CDR3 length: 13 amino acids. Germline V gives CDR1 MNHEY, CDR2 SMNVEV (reference sequence).

This clonotype came up a few times. The rearrangement links TRBV20-1 to TRBJ2-5; TRBD2 aligns across 10 bases. V shed 0 bases, J shed 0 bases, and the junction held 7 bases outside the gene matches. There are 17 residues in the CDR3. Germline CDR1 DFQATT, CDR2 SNEGSKA (reference sequence). Here the CDR3 reads CSARDGQAGGYQETQYF. The CDR3 DNA is TGCAGTGCTAGAGATGGCCAAGCGGGAGGGTACCAAGAGACCCAGTACTTC.

This clonotype has ten or more counts. CDR3 coding DNA: TGCAGCGTACCGGGACAGGGGGGAGAGGAGCAGTACTTC. Its protein is CSVPGQGGEEQYF. This chain connects TRBV29-1 to TRBJ2-7; 11 nucleotides match TRBD1. J lost 7 bases, V lost 6 bases, and 8 bases had no gene match. Germline V gives CDR1 SQVTM, CDR2 ANQGSEA. The CDR3 runs to 13 residues.

V gene TRBV6-2 or TRBV6-3 combines with J gene TRBJ2-1; D may be TRBD1 (6 bases). V lost 6 bases to trimming and J lost 2 bases, with 14 bases between them. From germline, CDR1 is MNHEY and CDR2 SVGEGT. The CDR3 extends over 15 amino acids. In nucleotides, the CDR3 is TGTGCCAGCAGGACCAACGGACAGCCCTACAATGAGCAGTTCTTC. Translation: CASRTNGQPYNEQFF.

This clonotype has more than one count but fewer than ten. V usage is TRBV12-3 or TRBV12-4 and J usage is TRBJ1-5; 9 nucleotides align to TRBD1. CDR3 size: 13 residues. J lost 7 bases, V lost 6 bases, and 4 bases had no gene match. The CDR3 DNA sequence: TGTGCCAGCAGAATGGACAGGGGACAGCCCCAGCATTTT. Its protein is CASRMDRGQPQHF.

This clonotype has at least ten counts. This chain joins TRBV6-2 or TRBV6-3 and TRBJ1-1; no clear D gene. The germline V and J ends were trimmed by 2 bases and 1 base, with 11 bases remaining between them. The CDR3 extends over 15 amino acids. Germline V gene lookup returns CDR1 MNHEY and CDR2 SVGEGT. The CDR3 region is CASSYNPTANTEAFF. Written as DNA, the CDR3 is TGTGCCAGCAGTTACAACCCAACCGCGAACACTGAAGCTTTCTTT.

This clonotype was detected many times. The gene calls are TRBV3-1 and TRBJ2-1; a possible D gene is TRBD2 (6 bases). Germline V gene data show CDR1 as LGHDT and CDR2 as YNNKEL (reference sequence). Trimming left V 7 bases short and J 7 bases short, with 17 bases between. The CDR3 has 14 residues. CDR3 nucleotides: TGTGCCAGCACCGCGGGAAATCTCCAAAATGAGCAGTTCTTC. Protein: CASTAGNLQNEQFF.

This clonotype has ten or more counts. CDR3 sequence reads: CASSLATRSYEQYF. In DNA form, the CDR3 reads TGCGCCAGCAGCTTAGCCACCCGGTCCTACGAGCAGTACTTC. The rearrangement uses TRBV5-1 and TRBJ2-7; no clear D. This CDR3 is built from 14 residues. V shed 2 bases and J shed 1 base, with 10 bases lying between them. Per germline, CDR1 SGHRS and CDR2 YFSETQ. Variable domain in full (rest from reference TRBV5-1 and TRBJ2-7): KAGVTQTPRYLIKTRGQQVTLSCSPISGHRSVSWYQQTPGQGLQFLFEYFSETQRNKGNFPGRFSGRQFSNSRSEMNVSTLELGDSALYLCASSLATRSYEQYFGPGTRLTVT.

This clonotype was observed at least ten times. This chain uses TRBV20-1 with TRBJ2-4; TRBD1 agrees at 7 bases. Germline assignment: CDR1 DFQATT and CDR2 SNEGSKA (reference sequence). The V segment lost 2 bases and the J segment 8 bases; nucleotides outside the gene matches: 9. The CDR3 has 14 amino acids. The CDR3 DNA is TGCAGTGCTAGACCCAACAGGGGCGACGACATTCAGTACTTC. This codes for CSARPNRGDDIQYF.

At least ten counts were recorded for this clonotype. The J gene is TRBJ2-5, the V gene TRBV6-1; D gene ambiguous. This CDR3 has 14 residues. The V and J ends lost 1 base and 2 bases respectively, with 8 bases between them. Germline CDR1 MNHNS, CDR2 SASEGT. The CDR3 sequence: CASSEGEAQETQYF. The CDR3, as DNA: TGTGCCAGCAGTGAAGGCGAAGCGCAAGAGACCCAGTACTTC.

This clonotype has ten or more counts. The chain couples TRBV7-9 to TRBJ1-1; D gene uncertain. This CDR3 spans 11 amino acids. The germline V gene encodes CDR1 SEHNR and CDR2 FQNEAQ (reference sequence). Trimming pared 10 bases from V and 3 bases from J, leaving 9 bases between. CDR3 loop: CATRQDTEAFF. In DNA, the CDR3 is TGTGCCACCCGTCAGGACACTGAAGCTTTCTTT.

J is TRBJ2-1 and V is TRBV4-3; unclear D gene. V lost 0 bases and J lost 9, with 21 bases in between. The CDR3 extends over 17 amino acids. Germline CDR1 LGHNA, CDR2 YSLEER. CDR3 sequence reads: CASSQDPQAWGPGEQFF. In DNA form, the CDR3 reads TGCGCCAGCAGCCAAGATCCCCAGGCTTGGGGTCCGGGTGAGCAGTTCTTC.

This clonotype was counted ten times or more. The gene calls are TRBV9 and TRBJ2-3; 7 nucleotides agree with TRBD1. The V segment lost 3 bases and the J segment 3 bases; nucleotides outside the gene matches: 7. Germline lookup yields CDR1 SGDLS and CDR2 YYNGEE. CDR3 size: 15 residues. CDR3 in amino acids: CASSAAGTATDTQYF. DNA of the CDR3: TGTGCCAGCAGCGCTGCCGGGACAGCGACAGATACGCAGTATTTT. The whole variable domain, filled in from reference TRBV9 and TRBJ2-3, reads DSGVTQTPKHLITATGQRVTLRCSPRSGDLSVYWYQQSLDQGLQFLIQYYNGEERAKGNILERFSAQQFPDLHSELNLSSLELGDSALYFCASSAAGTATDTQYFGPGTRLTVL.